The source of this T cell receptor (beta chain) is a study of Ad26.COV2.S vaccination and SARS-CoV-2 variants. The treatment here: around 19 received Ad26.COV2.S at low or high dose, single or two shots; about 5 received placebo; per-sample allocation not given. Specimen acquisition occurred on day 63 following the initial vaccine or placebo injection. Spike of the Wuhan-strain SARS-CoV-2 was expressed by an Ad26 vector, which formed the vaccine. The junction had 12 bases not matched to a gene; V was cut back by 2 bases and J by 4 bases. CDR3 size: 17 residues. Germline V gives CDR1 WSHSY, CDR2 SAAADI. Concerning this clone itself: This specimen includes other DNA sequences encoding the same CDR3.

Some clones are missing from TCRdb's copy, which holds only in-frame ones; the method was immunoSEQ multiplex PCR. In the table there are about 480,000 clones, roughly 85% of which are singletons. Sequencing used peripheral blood, obtained in a trial of Ad26.COV2.S vaccine versus placebo. This TCR was recovered from a person aged 18 to 59 who received the Ad26.COV2.S COVID-19 vaccine or a placebo. The chain combines TRBV10-2 with TRBJ2-7, with TRBD1 matching over 9 bases. The CDR3 loop reads CASSEIPGTGIRYEQYF. CDR3 coding DNA: TGCGCCAGCAGTGAGATTCCCGGGACAGGGATTCGATACGAGCAGTACTTC.